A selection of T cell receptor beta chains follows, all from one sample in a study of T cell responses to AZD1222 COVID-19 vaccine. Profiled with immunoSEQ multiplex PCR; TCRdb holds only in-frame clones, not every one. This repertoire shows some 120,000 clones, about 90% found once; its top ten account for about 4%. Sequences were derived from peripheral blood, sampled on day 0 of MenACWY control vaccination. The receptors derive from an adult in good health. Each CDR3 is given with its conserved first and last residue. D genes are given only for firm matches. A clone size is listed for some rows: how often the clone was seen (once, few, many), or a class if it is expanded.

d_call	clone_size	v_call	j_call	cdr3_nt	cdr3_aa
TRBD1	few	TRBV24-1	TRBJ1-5	TGTGCCACCAGTGACCCGACAGGGGGCAATCAGCCCCAGCATTTT	CATSDPTGGNQPQHF
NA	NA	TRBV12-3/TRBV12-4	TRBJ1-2	TGTGCCAGCAGTCCCTACAGGGATGGCTACACCTTC	CASSPYRDGYTF
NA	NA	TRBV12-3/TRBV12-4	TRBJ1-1	TGTGCCAGCAGTTTTGACGGGGGAACTGAAGCTTTCTTT	CASSFDGGTEAFF
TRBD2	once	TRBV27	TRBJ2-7	TGTGCCAGCAGTCCCTGGACTAGTTCGCTTGTCGAGCAGTACTTC	CASSPWTSSLVEQYF
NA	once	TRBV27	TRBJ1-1	TGTGCCAGCAGTTGGGCGGAGAACACTGAAGCTTTCTTT	CASSWAENTEAFF
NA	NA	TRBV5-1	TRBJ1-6	TGCGCCAGCAGCTTGATGACAGGTCGGGATTCACCCCTCCACTTT	CASSLMTGRDSPLHF
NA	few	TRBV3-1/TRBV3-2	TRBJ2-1	TGTGCCAGCAGCCCCGACTTCTACAATGAGCAGTTCTTC	CASSPDFYNEQFF
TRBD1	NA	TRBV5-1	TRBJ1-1	TGCGCCAGCAGCTTGTGGGACAGGGACACTGAAGCTTTCTTT	CASSLWDRDTEAFF
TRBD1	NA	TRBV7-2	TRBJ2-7	TGTGCCAGCAGCTTATCCGGGGCAGGGGGTGTTTACGAGCAGTACTTC	CASSLSGAGGVYEQYF
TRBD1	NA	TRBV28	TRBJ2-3	TGTGCCAGCAGTCACCGGGACAGGGGCACAGATACGCAGTATTTT	CASSHRDRGTDTQYF